These 20 T cell receptor beta chains were all obtained from the same sample, sequenced in a study of regulatory T cells in long-lasting Graves disease. TCR beta libraries were built with iRepertoire HTBI primers and Arm-PCR of CDR3 regions. TCRdb recomputed calls from the multiplex PCR reads with MiXCR, one row per CDR3 protein. The table has a few hundred thousand distinct CDR3 sequences, 16% seen once. As to time point: newly diagnosed GD, antithyroid drugs for less than 3 months. From PBMCs, RNA was extracted and then used to make the TCR library. This same sample was also taken into another study, of T cells in Graves' hyperthyroidism and ophthalmopathy.

Sequencing used peripheral blood mononuclear cells (PBMCs), obtained at new diagnosis, from a patient treated with antithyroid drugs. These receptors came from a man in his forties with Graves disease.

The chain uses TRBV6-2 or TRBV6-3 and TRBJ2-1; D is possibly TRBD1 (5 bases). Deletions cut 7 bases from V and 7 bases from J, with 17 bases between. The germline V gene has CDR1 MNHEY and CDR2 SVGEGT. This CDR3 region has 14 residues. CDR3 sequence (DNA): TGTGCCAGCACACATAGGGGCTTCACAAATGAGCAGTTCTTC. It yields the protein CASTHRGFTNEQFF.

The chain joins TRBV7-6 to TRBJ2-2, with 8 bases fitting TRBD1. This CDR3 is 15 amino acids long. V was clipped by 7 bases and J by 5 bases; unmatched bases: 9. The germline V gene encodes CDR1 SGHVS and CDR2 FNYEAQ. The CDR3 spells CASTGTRGHTGELFF. In DNA form, the CDR3 reads TGTGCCAGCACGGGAACCAGGGGGCATACCGGGGAGCTGTTTTTT. The whole variable domain, filled in from reference TRBV7-6 and TRBJ2-2, reads GAGVSQSPRYKVTKRGQDVALRCDPISGHVSLYWYRQALGQGPEFLTYFNYEAQQDKSGLPNDRFSAERPEGSISTLTIQRTEQRDSAMYRCASTGTRGHTGELFFGEGSRLTVL.

The table lists this clonotype with a few counts. The CDR3 sequence is CASSPGQGASETQYF. DNA for the CDR3: TGTGCCAGCAGTCCGGGACAGGGGGCCTCGGAGACCCAGTACTTC. The chain employs TRBV7-2 and TRBJ2-5, with 12 positions matching TRBD1. Germline loops: CDR1 SGHTA, CDR2 FQGNSA. The CDR3 loop spans 15 amino acids. The trim removed 6 bases at V and 5 bases at J, leaving 7 bases unmatched.

The sample holds many counts of this clonotype. A much more abundant neighbour one base away suggests this may be a read error. This CDR3 reads CAWSVGETQYF. The DNA of the CDR3 is TGTGCCTGGAGTGTCGGGGAGACCCAGTACTTC. The rearrangement links TRBV30 to TRBJ2-5, with D uncertain. The germline V gene has CDR1 GTSNPN and CDR2 SVGIG (reference sequence). The CDR3 spans 11 residues. Deletions cut 0 bases from V and 5 bases from J, with 4 bases between. Using reference TRBV30 and TRBJ2-5 for the parts outside the CDR3, the full variable domain is SQTIHQWPATLVQPVGSPLSLECTVEGTSNPNLYWYRQAAGRGLQLLFYSVGIGQISSEVPQNLSASRPQDRQFILSSKKLLLSDSGFYLCAWSVGETQYFGPGTRLLVL.

This clonotype was found many times. The gene calls are TRBV2 and TRBJ2-6; 9 positions match TRBD1. The ends lost 8 bases at V and 4 bases at J; junction bases unmatched: 9. CDR3 length: 16 residues. Germline CDR1 reads SNHLY; CDR2 reads FYNNEI. The CDR3 here is CASGGQGWSGANVLTF. The CDR3 bases are TGTGCCAGCGGGGGACAGGGATGGTCGGGGGCCAACGTCCTGACTTTC.

This clonotype has at least ten counts. The chain joins TRBV28 to TRBJ2-1; D may be TRBD2 (7 bases). The CDR3 runs to 16 residues. The ends were cut back, 5 bases at V and 3 bases at J, with 17 bases in the middle. Germline CDR1 is MDHEN and CDR2 is SYDVKM. Here the CDR3 DNA reads TGTGCCAGCAGTCTCCCGGGGGGCGGATTCTACAATGAGCAGTTCTTC. This sequence encodes CASSLPGGGFYNEQFF.

This clonotype was seen at least ten times. J is TRBJ2-5 and V is TRBV19; TRBD2 aligns across 14 bases. V shed 5 bases and J 1 base; nucleotides not matched to a gene: 6. The CDR3 loop spans 17 amino acids. CDR1 is LNHDA and CDR2 is SQIVND in the germline V gene (reference sequence). The CDR3 loop is CASSPGTSGSSQETQYF. The DNA for the CDR3 is TGTGCCAGTAGTCCCGGGACTAGCGGGAGCTCCCAAGAGACCCAGTACTTC.

Turning to this clonotype: A single base is all that separates this from a far larger clone, so a read error is likely. The V gene is TRBV10-3, the J gene TRBJ2-4; D is perhaps TRBD1 or TRBD2 (7 bases each). Between the trimmed V and J ends, which lost 3 bases and 13 bases, there was a span of 22 bases. Per germline, CDR1 ENHRY and CDR2 SYGVKD. This CDR3 is built from 15 residues. The CDR3 coding sequence is TGTGCCATCAGTGAAGTCAGGGGGGGACCCAATGAGCAGTACTTC. Protein product: CAISEVRGGPNEQYF.

Many counts were recorded for this clonotype. The rearrangement uses TRBV4-1 and TRBJ1-4; TRBD1 matches 7 bases. Germline V gene sequence: CDR1 MGHRA, CDR2 YSYEKL. CDR3 length: 17 amino acids. Trimming cost V 0 bases and J 8 bases; bases outside gene matches: 12. CDR3 coding DNA: TGCGCCAGCAGCCAAGAATTAGGAGGGGGCCGACGCGAAAAACTGTTTTTT. It translates to CASSQELGGGRREKLFF.

This clonotype has at least ten counts. The chain joins TRBV15 to TRBJ2-1; 10 bases fit TRBD1. Germline CDR1 LNHNV, CDR2 YYDKDF (reference sequence). After removal of 2 bases from V and 4 bases from J, the junction contained 5 bases not matched to a gene. The CDR3 length is 16 residues. The CDR3: CATSRRQGARYNEQFF. The CDR3 region has the DNA TGTGCCACCAGCAGAAGACAGGGGGCGAGATACAATGAGCAGTTCTTC.

This chain uses TRBV7-9 with TRBJ1-3; TRBD1 aligns across 7 bases. The CDR3 is made up of 18 amino acids. Germline V gene data show CDR1 as SEHNR and CDR2 as FQNEAQ (reference sequence). The V and J ends lost 5 bases and 0 bases, in that order; junction bases with no gene match: 13. The chain's CDR3 is CASSLSDRALDSGNTIYF. CDR3 DNA: TGTGCCAGCAGCCTATCCGACAGGGCACTGGACTCTGGAAACACCATATATTTT.

This clonotype appeared once. The likely explanation is a read error, given a far larger clone one base away. The V and J genes are TRBV6-1 and TRBJ1-1; 7 bases are shared with TRBD1. CDR1 and CDR2 (germline): MNHNS, SASEGT. The CDR3 runs 14 residues. The V segment lost 6 bases and the J segment 4 bases; nucleotides outside the gene matches: 8. CDR3: CASSRAYRGTEAFF. The CDR3 nucleotides read TGTGCCAGCAGCCGAGCCTACAGGGGCACTGAAGCTTTCTTT.

This clonotype was found a few times. A much larger clonotype is one base distant, so this may be a read error. The V gene is TRBV7-3, the J gene TRBJ2-5; the match to TRBD1 covers 9 bases. V was pared by 6 bases and J by 4 bases, with 6 bases of the junction left unmatched. There are 14 residues in the CDR3. From germline, CDR1 is SGHTA and CDR2 FQGTGA. CDR3 coding DNA: TGTGCCAGCAGTCTCTTGGGACAGGGAGAGACCCAGTACTTC. It encodes CASSLLGQGETQYF. Drawing the rest from reference TRBV7-3 and TRBJ2-5, the complete variable domain is GAGVSQTPSNKVTEKGKYVELRCDPISGHTALYWYRQSLGQGPEFLIYFQGTGAADDSGLPNDRFFAVRPEGSVSTLKIQRTERGDSAVYLCASSLLGQGETQYFGPGTRLLVL.

This clonotype was counted at least ten times. The gene calls are TRBV7-6 and TRBJ2-5; a weak D match, TRBD2 (5 bases). This CDR3 is 14 amino acids long. The germline V gene has CDR1 SGHVS and CDR2 FNYEAQ. The V end was cut by 5 bases, the J end by 7 bases, with 17 bases between. CDR3 sequence reads: CASSGGPTVRTQYF. CDR3 DNA sequence: TGTGCCAGCAGCGGCGGGCCAACTGTCAGGACCCAGTACTTC.

The genes are TRBV5-1 and TRBJ2-2; weak D call: TRBD1 (6 bases). The germline V gene encodes CDR1 SGHRS and CDR2 YFSETQ. The CDR3 is 13 residues long. V shed 0 bases and J shed 10 bases, with 10 bases lying between them. CDR3 nucleotides: TGCGCCAGCAGCTTGGAACAGGGCGAGGAGCTGTTTTTT. Residues: CASSLEQGEELFF.

The table lists this clonotype with many counts. The rearrangement joins TRBV2 to TRBJ2-4, with TRBD1 matching over 8 bases. Looked up from germline, CDR1 is SNHLY and CDR2 is FYNNEI. The CDR3 totals 15 residues. V shed 7 bases, J shed 5 bases, and the junction held 10 bases outside the gene matches. CDR3 protein: CASIPGQVWENIQYF. DNA for the CDR3: TGTGCCAGCATTCCGGGACAGGTCTGGGAAAACATTCAGTACTTC. Complete variable domain (other parts from reference TRBV2 and TRBJ2-4): EPEVTQTPSHQVTQMGQEVILRCVPISNHLYFYWYRQILGQKVEFLVSFYNNEISEKSEIFDDQFSVERPDGSNFTLKIRSTKLEDSAMYFCASIPGQVWENIQYFGAGTRLSVL.

In its sample, this clonotype was seen many times. The chain uses TRBV3-1 and TRBJ1-2, with D possibly TRBD1 on 6 matching bases. This CDR3 is 15 amino acids long. V was cut by 0 bases and J by 8 bases, with 16 bases left in between. The germline V gene has CDR1 LGHDT and CDR2 YNNKEL (reference sequence). The chain's CDR3 is CASSQDPRGSGGYTF. The CDR3 nucleotides are TGTGCCAGCAGCCAAGATCCCAGGGGAAGCGGGGGCTACACCTTC.

V usage is TRBV14 and J usage is TRBJ2-3; D could derive from TRBD1 or TRBD2 (5 bases each). The CDR3 runs to 15 residues. Germline CDR1 and CDR2: SGHDN and FVKESK. V was shortened by 4 bases and J by 1 base, with 12 bases between the two germline ends. CDR3 protein: CASSRAGTGTDTQYF. The DNA of the CDR3 is TGTGCCAGCAGCCGGGCCGGGACCGGCACAGATACGCAGTATTTT.

This clonotype turned up a few times. The V and J genes are TRBV5-1 and TRBJ2-7; perhaps TRBD1 as D (5 bases). Germline CDR1 reads SGHRS; CDR2 reads YFSETQ. The CDR3 contains 14 residues. Between the trimmed V and J ends, which lost 1 base and 2 bases, there was a span of 10 bases. CDR3 DNA sequence: TGCGCCAGCAGCTTGCAGGGCGTAGCCTACGAGCAGTACTTC. This gives the protein CASSLQGVAYEQYF.

The chain is built from TRBV5-1 and TRBJ1-5; possible D gene TRBD1, 5 bases. The V end lost 1 base, the J end lost 3 bases, and 11 bases lay between the germline ends. The CDR3 is 15 residues long. Germline V gene data show CDR1 as SGHRS and CDR2 as YFSETQ. Here the CDR3 DNA reads TGCGCCAGCAGCTTGACGTCAGGGATCAATCAGCCCCAGCATTTT. Amino acid sequence: CASSLTSGINQPQHF.